The text below deals with one TCR beta chain. TCRdb re-called the PCR reads with MiXCR, one entry per CDR3 protein. This sample carries some 1,400 distinct CDR3 sequences, less than 7% of them seen once, and the ten largest clones take roughly 15%. This record belongs to a study of CXCR3 chemokines and chemotherapy response in bladder cancer. The length of the CDR3 is 17 residues. Germline V gives CDR1 MGHDK, CDR2 SYGVNS. J was trimmed by 1 base and V by 3 bases; bases with no gene match: 7. The specimen was obtained from a patient whose treatment included neoadjuvant chemotherapy. This chain connects TRBV25-1 to TRBJ2-2; the match to TRBD1 covers 8 bases. This receptor was taken from a human donor with bladder cancer that responded to neoadjuvant chemotherapy. CDR3 sequence (DNA): TGTGCCAGCAGTGAGTCAGGGGGCCCACTGAACACCGGGGAGCTGTTTTTT. It specifies CASSESGGPLNTGELFF.